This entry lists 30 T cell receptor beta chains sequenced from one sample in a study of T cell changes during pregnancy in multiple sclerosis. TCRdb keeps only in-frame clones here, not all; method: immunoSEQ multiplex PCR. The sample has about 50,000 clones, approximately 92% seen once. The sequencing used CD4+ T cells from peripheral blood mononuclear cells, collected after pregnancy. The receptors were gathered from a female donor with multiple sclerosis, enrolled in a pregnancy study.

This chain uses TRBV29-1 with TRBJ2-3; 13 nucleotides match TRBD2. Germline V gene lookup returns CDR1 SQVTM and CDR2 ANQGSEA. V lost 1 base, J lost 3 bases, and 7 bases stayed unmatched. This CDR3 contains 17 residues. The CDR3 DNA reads TGCAGCGTTGAAGCCCTAATACTAGCGGGAGGGACAGATACGCAGTATTTT. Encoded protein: CSVEALILAGGTDTQYF.

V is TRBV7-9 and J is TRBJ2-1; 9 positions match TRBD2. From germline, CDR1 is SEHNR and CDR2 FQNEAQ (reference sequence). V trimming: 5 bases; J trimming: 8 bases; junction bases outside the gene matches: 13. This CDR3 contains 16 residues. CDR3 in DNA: TGTGCCAGCAGCGCAACCGGGACTAGCCTTTCCGATGAGCAGTTCTTC. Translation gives CASSATGTSLSDEQFF.

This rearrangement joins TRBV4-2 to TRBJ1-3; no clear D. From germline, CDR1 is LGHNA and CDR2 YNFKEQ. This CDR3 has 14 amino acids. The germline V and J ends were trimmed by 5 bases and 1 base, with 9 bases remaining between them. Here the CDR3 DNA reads TGTGCCAGCAGCTCCGGGAGATCTGGAAACACCATATATTTT. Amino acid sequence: CASSSGRSGNTIYF.

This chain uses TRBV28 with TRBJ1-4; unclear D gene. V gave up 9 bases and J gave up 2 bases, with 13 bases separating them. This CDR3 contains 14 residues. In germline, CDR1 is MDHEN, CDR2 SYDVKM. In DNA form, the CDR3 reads TGTGCCAGTACTGGCGGGCGGACTAATGAAAAACTGTTTTTT. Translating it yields CASTGGRTNEKLFF.

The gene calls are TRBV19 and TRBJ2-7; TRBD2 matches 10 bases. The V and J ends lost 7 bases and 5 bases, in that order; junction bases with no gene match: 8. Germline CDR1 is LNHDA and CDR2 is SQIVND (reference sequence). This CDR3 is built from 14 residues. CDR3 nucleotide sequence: TGTGCCAGTAAAGCCCCTAGCGGGAGAGACGAGCAGTACTTC. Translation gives CASKAPSGRDEQYF.

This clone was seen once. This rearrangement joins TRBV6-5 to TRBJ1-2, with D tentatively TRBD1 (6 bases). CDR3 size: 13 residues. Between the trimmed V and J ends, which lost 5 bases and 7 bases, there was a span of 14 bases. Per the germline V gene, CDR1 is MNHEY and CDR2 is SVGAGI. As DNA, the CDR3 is TGTGCCAGCAGTATGGACAGTCTATTTGGCTACACCTTC. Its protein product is CASSMDSLFGYTF.

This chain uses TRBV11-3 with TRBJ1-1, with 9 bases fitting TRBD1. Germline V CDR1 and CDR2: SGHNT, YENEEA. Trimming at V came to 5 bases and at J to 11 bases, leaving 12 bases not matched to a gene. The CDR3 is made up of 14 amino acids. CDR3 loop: CASSLTGGASNAFF. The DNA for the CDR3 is TGTGCCAGCAGCCTCACAGGGGGCGCATCGAATGCTTTCTTT.

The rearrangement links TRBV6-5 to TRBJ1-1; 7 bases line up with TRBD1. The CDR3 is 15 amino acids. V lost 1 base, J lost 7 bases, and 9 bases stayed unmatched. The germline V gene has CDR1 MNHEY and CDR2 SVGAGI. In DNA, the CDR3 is TGTGCCAGCAGTTACTTACCAACAGGGGAAAATGAAGCTTTCTTT. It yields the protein CASSYLPTGENEAFF.

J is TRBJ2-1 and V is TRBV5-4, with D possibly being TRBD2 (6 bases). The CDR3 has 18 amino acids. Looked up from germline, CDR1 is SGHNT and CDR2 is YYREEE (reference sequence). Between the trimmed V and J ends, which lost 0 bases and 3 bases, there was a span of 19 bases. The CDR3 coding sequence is TGTGCCAGCAGCTTGGGGACTCAGGGATTCGGGGGCTACAATGAGCAGTTCTTC. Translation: CASSLGTQGFGGYNEQFF. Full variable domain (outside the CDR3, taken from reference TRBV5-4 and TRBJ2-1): ETGVTQSPTHLIKTRGQQVTLRCSSQSGHNTVSWYQQALGQGPQFIFQYYREEENGRGNFPPRFSGLQFPNYSSELNVNALELDDSALYLCASSLGTQGFGGYNEQFFGPGTRLTVL.

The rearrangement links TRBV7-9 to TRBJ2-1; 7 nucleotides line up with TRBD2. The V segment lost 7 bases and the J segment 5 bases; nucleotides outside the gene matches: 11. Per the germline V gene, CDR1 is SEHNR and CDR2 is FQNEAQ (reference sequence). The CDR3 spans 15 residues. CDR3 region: CASNVVKRGNNEQFF. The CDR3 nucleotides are TGTGCCAGCAACGTTGTCAAGCGGGGTAACAATGAGCAGTTCTTC.

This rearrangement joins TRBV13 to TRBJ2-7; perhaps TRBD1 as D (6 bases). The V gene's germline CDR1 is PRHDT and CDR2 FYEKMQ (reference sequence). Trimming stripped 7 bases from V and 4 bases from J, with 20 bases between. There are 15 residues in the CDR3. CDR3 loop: CASTAFDRTRYEQYF. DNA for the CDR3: TGTGCCAGCACCGCCTTCGACAGGACCCGATACGAGCAGTACTTC.

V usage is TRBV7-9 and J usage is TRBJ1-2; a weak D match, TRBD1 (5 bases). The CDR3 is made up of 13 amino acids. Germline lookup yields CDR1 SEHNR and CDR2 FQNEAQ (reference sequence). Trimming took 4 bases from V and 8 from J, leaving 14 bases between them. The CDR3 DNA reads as TGTGCCAGCAGCTCCATTACAGGAAACGGCTACACCTTC. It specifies CASSSITGNGYTF. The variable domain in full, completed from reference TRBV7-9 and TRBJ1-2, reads DTGVSQNPRHKITKRGQNVTFRCDPISEHNRLYWYRQTLGQGPEFLTYFQNEAQLEKSRLLSDRFSAERPKGSFSTLEIQRTEQGDSAMYLCASSSITGNGYTFGSGTRLTVV.

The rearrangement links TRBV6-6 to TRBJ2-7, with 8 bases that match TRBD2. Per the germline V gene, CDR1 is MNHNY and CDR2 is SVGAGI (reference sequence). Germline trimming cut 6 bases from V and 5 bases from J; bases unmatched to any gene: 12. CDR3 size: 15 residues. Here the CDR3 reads CASRTGGGGMDEQYF. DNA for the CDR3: TGTGCCAGCAGAACCGGGGGGGGAGGGATGGACGAGCAGTACTTC.

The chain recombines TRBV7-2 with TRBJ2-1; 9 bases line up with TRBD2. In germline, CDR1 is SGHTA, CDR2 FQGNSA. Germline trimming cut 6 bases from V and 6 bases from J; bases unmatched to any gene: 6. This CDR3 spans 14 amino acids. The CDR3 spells CASRGAGGGNEQFF. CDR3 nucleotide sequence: TGTGCCAGCAGAGGGGCGGGGGGGGGCAATGAGCAGTTCTTC.

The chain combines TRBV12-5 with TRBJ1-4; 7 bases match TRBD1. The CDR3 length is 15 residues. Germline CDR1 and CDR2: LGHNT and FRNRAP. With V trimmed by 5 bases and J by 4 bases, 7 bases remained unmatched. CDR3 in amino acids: CASGPGTVLNEKLFF. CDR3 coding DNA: TGTGCTAGTGGTCCAGGGACAGTACTTAATGAAAAACTGTTTTTT. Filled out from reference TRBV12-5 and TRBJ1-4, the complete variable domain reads DARVTQTPRHKVTEMGQEVTMRCQPILGHNTVFWYRQTMMQGLELLAYFRNRAPLDDSGMPKDRFSAEMPDATLATLKIQPSEPRDSAVYFCASGPGTVLNEKLFFGSGTQLSVL.

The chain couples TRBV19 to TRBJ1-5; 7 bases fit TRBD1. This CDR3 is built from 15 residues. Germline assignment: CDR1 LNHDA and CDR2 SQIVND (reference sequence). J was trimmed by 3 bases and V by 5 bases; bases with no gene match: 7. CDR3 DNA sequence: TGTGCCAGTAGTCCCAAGGGGGCGATCAATCAGCCCCAGCATTTT. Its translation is CASSPKGAINQPQHF.

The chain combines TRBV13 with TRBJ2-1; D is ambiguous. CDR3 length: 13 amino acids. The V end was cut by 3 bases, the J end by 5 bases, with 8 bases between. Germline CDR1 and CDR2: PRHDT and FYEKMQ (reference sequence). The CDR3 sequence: CASSFIQNNEQFF. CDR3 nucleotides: TGTGCCAGCAGCTTTATCCAGAACAATGAGCAGTTCTTC. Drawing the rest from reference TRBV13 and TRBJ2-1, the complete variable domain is AAGVIQSPRHLIKEKRETATLKCYPIPRHDTVYWYQQGPGQDPQFLISFYEKMQSDKGSIPDRFSAQQFSDYHSELNMSSLELGDSALYFCASSFIQNNEQFFGPGTRLTVL.

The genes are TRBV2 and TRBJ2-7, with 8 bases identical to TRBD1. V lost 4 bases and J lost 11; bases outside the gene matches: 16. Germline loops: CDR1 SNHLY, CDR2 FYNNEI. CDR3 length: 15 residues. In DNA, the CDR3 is TGTGCCAGCAGTGCCGGGCGACAGGGGCCCCTTCTGAAGTACTTC. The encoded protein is CASSAGRQGPLLKYF.

Here the CDR3 DNA reads TGTGCCAGCAGTTTTCTAGGCACCTCAGCTTTCTTT. As protein: CASSFLGTSAFF. The chain links TRBV28 to TRBJ1-1, with D hard to call. The CDR3 is 12 residues long. Per germline, CDR1 MDHEN and CDR2 SYDVKM. Trimming removed 3 bases from V and 10 bases from J, with 12 bases in between.

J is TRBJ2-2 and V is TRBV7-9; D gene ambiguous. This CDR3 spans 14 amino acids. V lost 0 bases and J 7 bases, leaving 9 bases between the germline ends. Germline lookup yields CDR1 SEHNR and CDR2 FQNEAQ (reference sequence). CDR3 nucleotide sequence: TGTGCCAGCAGCTTAGCGCCTGGCGGCGGGGAGCTGTTTTTT. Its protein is CASSLAPGGGELFF. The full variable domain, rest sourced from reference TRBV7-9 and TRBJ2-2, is DTGVSQNPRHKITKRGQNVTFRCDPISEHNRLYWYRQTLGQGPEFLTYFQNEAQLEKSRLLSDRFSAERPKGSFSTLEIQRTEQGDSAMYLCASSLAPGGGELFFGEGSRLTVL.

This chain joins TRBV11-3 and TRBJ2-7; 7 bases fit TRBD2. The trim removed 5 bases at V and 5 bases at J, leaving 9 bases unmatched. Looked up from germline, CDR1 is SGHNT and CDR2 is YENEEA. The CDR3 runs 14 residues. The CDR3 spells CASSPGTSANEQYF. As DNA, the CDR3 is TGTGCCAGCAGCCCAGGAACTAGCGCGAACGAGCAGTACTTC.

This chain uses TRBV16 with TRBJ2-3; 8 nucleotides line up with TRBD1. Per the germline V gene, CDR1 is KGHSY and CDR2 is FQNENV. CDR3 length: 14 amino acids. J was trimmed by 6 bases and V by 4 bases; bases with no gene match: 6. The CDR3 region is CASSLGQGADTQYF. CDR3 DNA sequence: TGTGCCAGCAGCCTCGGACAGGGCGCGGATACGCAGTATTTT.

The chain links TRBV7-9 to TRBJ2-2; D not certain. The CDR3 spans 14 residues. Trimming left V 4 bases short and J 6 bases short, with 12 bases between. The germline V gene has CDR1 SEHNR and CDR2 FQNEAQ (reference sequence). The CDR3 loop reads CASSSGYLSGELFF. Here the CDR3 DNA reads TGTGCCAGCAGCTCCGGTTACCTTTCCGGGGAGCTGTTTTTT.

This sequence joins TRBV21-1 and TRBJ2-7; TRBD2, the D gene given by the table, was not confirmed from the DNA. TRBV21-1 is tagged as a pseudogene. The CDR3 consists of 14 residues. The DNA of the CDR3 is TGTGCCAGCAAGCGGGACATCAATCCGGACGAGCAGTACTTC. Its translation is CASKRDINPDEQYF.

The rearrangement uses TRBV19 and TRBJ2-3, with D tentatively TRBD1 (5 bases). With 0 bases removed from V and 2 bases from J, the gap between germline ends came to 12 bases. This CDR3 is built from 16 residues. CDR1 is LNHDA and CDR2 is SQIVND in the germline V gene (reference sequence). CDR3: CASSIEQVFPTDTQYF. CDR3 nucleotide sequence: TGTGCCAGTAGTATAGAACAGGTCTTTCCCACAGATACGCAGTATTTT.

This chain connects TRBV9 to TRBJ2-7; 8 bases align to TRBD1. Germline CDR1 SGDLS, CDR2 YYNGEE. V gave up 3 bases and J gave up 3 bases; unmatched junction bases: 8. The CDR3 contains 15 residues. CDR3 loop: CASSEGTGTIYEQYF. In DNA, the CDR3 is TGTGCCAGCAGCGAGGGGACAGGTACGATCTACGAGCAGTACTTC.

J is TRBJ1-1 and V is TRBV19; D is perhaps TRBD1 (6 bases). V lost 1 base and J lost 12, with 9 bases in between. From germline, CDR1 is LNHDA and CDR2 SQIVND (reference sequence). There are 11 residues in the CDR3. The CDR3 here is CASSIARGTFF. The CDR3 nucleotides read TGTGCCAGTAGTATAGCCAGGGGAACTTTCTTT.

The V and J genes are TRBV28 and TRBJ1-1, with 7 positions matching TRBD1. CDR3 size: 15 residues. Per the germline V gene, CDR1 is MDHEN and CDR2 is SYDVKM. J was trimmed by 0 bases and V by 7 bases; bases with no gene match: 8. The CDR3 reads CASTVDRSMNTEAFF. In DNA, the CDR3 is TGTGCCAGCACCGTGGACAGGTCCATGAACACTGAAGCTTTCTTT.

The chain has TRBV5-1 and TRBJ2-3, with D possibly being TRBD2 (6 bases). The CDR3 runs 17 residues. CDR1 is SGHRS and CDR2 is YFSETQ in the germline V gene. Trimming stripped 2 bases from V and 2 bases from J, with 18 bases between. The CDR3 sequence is CASSLYFAGSTTDTQYF. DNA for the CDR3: TGCGCCAGCAGCTTATATTTTGCGGGAAGTACCACAGATACGCAGTATTTT.

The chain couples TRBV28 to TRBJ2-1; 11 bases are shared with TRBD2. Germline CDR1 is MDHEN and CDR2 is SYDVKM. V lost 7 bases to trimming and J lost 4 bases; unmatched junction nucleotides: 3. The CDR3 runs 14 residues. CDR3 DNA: TGTGCCAGCACACTAGCGGGAGCTTACAATGAGCAGTTCTTC. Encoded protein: CASTLAGAYNEQFF.